The rows below give T cell receptor beta chains drawn from one sample of a study of T cell repertoires in cytomegalovirus infection. Which antigens these TCRs recognize remains unknown. TCRdb passed the reads through MiXCR, listing each CDR3 protein once. The repertoire includes roughly 920,000 distinct CDR3 sequences, 30% to 40% of them detected once, and around 15% sits in the top ten. Sequenced here: cultured CD8+ T cells from PBMCs, sampled from culture after CMV antigen stimulation. Source of these receptors: a human donor in good health (CMV status not recorded). Some clones in this sample may be carry-over from other donors' samples. The CDR3 runs from the conserved cysteine through the conserved F or W. The D gene is left open where the match is weak. Clone size, where shown, is once, few, many, or a class for clones that have expanded.

j_call d_call v_call clone_size cdr3_nt cdr3_aa
TRBJ2-2 TRBD2 TRBV7-2 many TGTGCCAGCAGCCCTTCGCTAGCGGGAGCGAACACCGGGGAGCTGTTTTTT CASSPSLAGANTGELFF
TRBJ2-1 - TRBV2 few TGTGCCAGCAGTGACCACAGCAATGAGCAGTTCTTC CASSDHSNEQFF
TRBJ2-2 TRBD2 TRBV7-6 many TGTGCCAGCAGCTTAAATCCGTTTAGCGGGGGATCGAACACCGGGGAGCTGTTTTTT CASSLNPFSGGSNTGELFF
TRBJ1-4 - TRBV7-9 - TGTGCCAGCAGCTTAGTGCGTTTCGGAGCAACTAATGAAAAACTGTTTTTT CASSLVRFGATNEKLFF
TRBJ2-3 TRBD1 TRBV5-3 - TGTGCCAGCAGCCTGACAGGGGAAAAGGGAGATACGCAGTATTTT CASSLTGEKGDTQYF
TRBJ1-4 - TRBV6-1 - TGTGCCAGCAGTGAAGCGGGGAGAGCCGCTTCAACTAATAAAAAACTGTTTTTT CASSEAGRAASTNKKLFF
TRBJ1-3 - TRBV5-6 - TGTGCCAGCAGCTTAGGGACACTTGGAAACACCATATATTTT CASSLGTLGNTIYF
TRBJ1-5 TRBD1 TRBV6-2/TRBV6-3 many TGTGCCAGCAGCCCCCGGGACAGAGTCTTTCCGCCCCAGCATTTT CASSPRDRVFPPQHF
TRBJ1-3 - TRBV10-3 few TGTGCCATCAAAGTTGGAAACACCATATATTTT CAIKVGNTIYF
TRBJ2-1 TRBD2 TRBV7-9 - TGTGCCAGCAGCTTAACGGTGGGAAGCGGGGCTTACGAGCAGTTCTTC CASSLTVGSGAYEQFF